This T cell receptor (beta chain) originates from a study of T-cell memory formation after mild COVID-19. Germline-derived CDR1 and CDR2 are MNHNY and SVGAGI (reference sequence). With 5 bases removed from V and 4 bases from J, the gap between germline ends came to 16 bases. CDR3 length: 15 amino acids. After 5'RACE with constant-segment primers, TCR alpha and TCR beta cDNA libraries carrying sample barcodes and UMIs were obtained. One entry per CDR3 protein, called by TCRdb with MiXCR from the 5' RACE reads. This sample has about 340,000 distinct CDR3 sequences, with 20% found just once. This clonotype turned up a few times. The antigen is undetermined. Study-level points and caveats: That cross-reactive memory joined was suggested by some responding clones appearing in pre-infection memory. Clones that contracted from day 15 to 85 had balanced CD4/CD8; later expanders were CD4+ biased.

The rearrangement uses TRBV6-6 and TRBJ2-3; D possibly matches TRBD1 or TRBD2 (5 bases each). Sequenced: PBMCs or a T cell subset sorted from them (not recorded which). The receptor comes from a man aged 18 to 29 who had mild COVID-19 (a few samples of this study predate the infection). Cell type and time point are not known. CDR3 protein: CASSPSGGFADTQYF. In DNA, the CDR3 is TGTGCCAGCAGTCCCTCTGGGGGTTTCGCAGATACGCAGTATTTT.